This T cell receptor beta chain appears in the sequencing data of a study of cytomegalovirus exposure and HLA in healthy donors. Study-level results: When analyzed later, a missense DCLRE1C variant was found to be linked to TCR beta V- and J-gene trimming. Another analysis was done later, and it associated fewer than 20,000 TCR beta sequences with HLA alleles at 0.05 false discovery rate.

The PCR contained 60 Vbeta and 13 Jbeta primers. The method was immunoSEQ multiplex PCR; TCRdb's version includes in-frame clones alone and lacks a portion of them. The sample includes under 200,000 clones, about 80% seen only once; the top ten take around 2.1%. To note about this clone: Its antigen is unknown.

This CDR3 region has 13 residues. Germline V gene lookup returns CDR1 SGHNT and CDR2 YENEEA. With 6 bases clipped from V and 4 bases from J, the junction kept 5 bases outside the gene matches. The V call is TRBV11-3, the J call TRBJ1-1; 7 positions agree with TRBD1. Sequencing was performed on PBMCs. The TCR sequence derives from a woman between 18 and 29 years old in good health and CMV-seropositive. The CDR3 reads CASSTDRVTEAFF. For the CDR3, the DNA is TGTGCCAGCAGTACCGACAGGGTCACTGAAGCTTTCTTT.